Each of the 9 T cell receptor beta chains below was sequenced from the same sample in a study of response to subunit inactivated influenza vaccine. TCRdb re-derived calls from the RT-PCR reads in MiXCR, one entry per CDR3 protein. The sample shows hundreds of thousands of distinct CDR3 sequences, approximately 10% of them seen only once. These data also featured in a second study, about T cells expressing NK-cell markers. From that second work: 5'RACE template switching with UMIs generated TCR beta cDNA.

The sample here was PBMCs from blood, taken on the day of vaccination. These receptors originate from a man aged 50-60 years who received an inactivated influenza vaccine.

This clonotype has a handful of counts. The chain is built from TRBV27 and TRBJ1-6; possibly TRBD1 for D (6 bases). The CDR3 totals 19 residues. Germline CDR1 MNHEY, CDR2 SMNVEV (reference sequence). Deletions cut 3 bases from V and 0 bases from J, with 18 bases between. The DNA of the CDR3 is TGTGCCAGCAGTTTGTTACCCACAGGGTTAATCTCCTATAATTCACCCCTCCACTTT. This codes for CASSLLPTGLISYNSPLHF.

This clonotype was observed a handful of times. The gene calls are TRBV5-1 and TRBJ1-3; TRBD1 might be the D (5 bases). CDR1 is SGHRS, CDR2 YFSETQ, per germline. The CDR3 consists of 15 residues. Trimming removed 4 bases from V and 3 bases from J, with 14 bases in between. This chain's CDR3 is CASSGPGTYGNTIYF. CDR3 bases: TGCGCCAGCAGCGGGCCCGGGACGTATGGAAACACCATATATTTT.

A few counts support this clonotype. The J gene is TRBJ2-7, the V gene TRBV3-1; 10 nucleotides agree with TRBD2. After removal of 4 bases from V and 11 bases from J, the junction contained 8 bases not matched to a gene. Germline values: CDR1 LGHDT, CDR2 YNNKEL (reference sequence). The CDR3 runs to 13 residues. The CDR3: CASSPGLAGVKYF. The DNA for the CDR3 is TGTGCCAGCAGCCCCGGTCTAGCGGGGGTGAAGTACTTC.

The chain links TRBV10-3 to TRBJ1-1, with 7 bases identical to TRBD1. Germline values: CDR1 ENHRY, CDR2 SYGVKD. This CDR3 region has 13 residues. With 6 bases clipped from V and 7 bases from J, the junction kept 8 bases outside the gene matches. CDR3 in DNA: TGTGCCATCAGACAAGGGACAGAGGATGAAGCTTTCTTT. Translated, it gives CAIRQGTEDEAFF.

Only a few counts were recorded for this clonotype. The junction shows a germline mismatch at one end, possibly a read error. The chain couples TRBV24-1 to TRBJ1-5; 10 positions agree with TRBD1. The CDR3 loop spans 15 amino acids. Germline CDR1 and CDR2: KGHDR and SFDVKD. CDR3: CATSGATGGKQPQHF. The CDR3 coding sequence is TGTGCCACCAGTGGCGCGACAGGGGGCAAACAGCCCCAGCATTTT.

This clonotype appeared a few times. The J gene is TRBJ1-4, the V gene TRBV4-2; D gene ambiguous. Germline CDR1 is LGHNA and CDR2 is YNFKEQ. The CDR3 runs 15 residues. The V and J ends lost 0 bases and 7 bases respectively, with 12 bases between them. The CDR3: CASSQDTGQSEKLFF. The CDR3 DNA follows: TGTGCCAGCAGCCAAGATACCGGGCAGAGTGAAAAACTGTTTTTT.

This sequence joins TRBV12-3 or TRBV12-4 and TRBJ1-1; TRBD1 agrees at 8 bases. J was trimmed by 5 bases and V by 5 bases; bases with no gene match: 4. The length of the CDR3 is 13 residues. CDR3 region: CASSPQGATEAFF. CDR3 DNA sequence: TGTGCCAGCAGTCCCCAGGGGGCAACTGAAGCTTTCTTT.

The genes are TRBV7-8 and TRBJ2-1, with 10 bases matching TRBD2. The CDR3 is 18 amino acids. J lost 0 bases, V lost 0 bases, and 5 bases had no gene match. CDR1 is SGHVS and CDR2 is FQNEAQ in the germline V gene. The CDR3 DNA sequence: TGTGCCAGCAGCTTAGCCCTAGCGGGGGTAGTCTCCTACAATGAGCAGTTCTTC. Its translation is CASSLALAGVVSYNEQFF.

The CDR3: CASSLARGRVTYNEQFF. The CDR3 DNA is TGTGCCAGCAGCTTAGCAAGAGGGAGAGTCACCTACAATGAGCAGTTCTTC. The rearrangement joins TRBV7-2 to TRBJ2-1, with a tentative D call TRBD2 (5 bases). Germline CDR1 SGHTA, CDR2 FQGNSA. The CDR3 runs 17 residues. V was pared by 0 bases and J by 2 bases, with 14 bases between.